Following are 5 T cell receptor beta chains from one sample sequenced in a study of T cell responses to AZD1222 COVID-19 vaccine. Repertoires were generated with immunoSEQ multiplex PCR, while TCRdb's copy carries only in-frame clones and drops some. This sample has 140,000 to 150,000 clones, with approximately 86% found just once. Source: peripheral blood, taken 28 days after the second dose of the MenACWY control vaccine. The receptors shown here come from an adult who received the MenACWY meningococcal vaccine as a control.

Points on this clone: A junction boundary mismatches the germline segment, possibly from a read error. This chain uses TRBV28 with TRBJ1-2, with 7 bases lining up with TRBD1. The CDR3 consists of 11 residues. CDR1 is MDHEN and CDR2 is SYDVKM in the germline V gene. CDR3 region: CASSLRGGCTF. CDR3 DNA: TGTGCCAGCAGTTTAAGAGGGGGCTGCACCTTC.

V gene TRBV10-3 combines with J gene TRBJ1-1, with 10 positions matching TRBD1. Germline V CDR1 and CDR2: ENHRY, SYGVKD. The CDR3 totals 16 residues. Germline trimming cut 4 bases from V and 1 base from J; bases unmatched to any gene: 6. The CDR3 region is CAISGGQGKGNTEAFF. The CDR3 coding sequence is TGTGCCATCAGTGGGGGACAGGGGAAGGGGAACACTGAAGCTTTCTTT.

The chain links TRBV6-6 to TRBJ2-1, with TRBD2 identical over 9 bases. Germline values: CDR1 MNHNY, CDR2 SVGAGI (reference sequence). This CDR3 is 17 amino acids long. V lost 5 bases, J lost 3 bases, and 11 bases stayed unmatched. CDR3 in amino acids: CASSPRTRGGNYNEQFF. The CDR3 DNA reads as TGTGCCAGCAGTCCCAGGACGCGGGGGGGCAACTACAATGAGCAGTTCTTC.

The chain is built from TRBV3-1 (or the pseudogene TRBV3-2) and TRBJ1-4; TRBD1 might be the D (6 bases). V shed 5 bases and J shed 3 bases, with 10 bases lying between them. The CDR3 consists of 14 residues. Germline V gives CDR1 LGHDT, CDR2 YNNKEL (reference sequence). The CDR3 DNA reads as TGTGCCAGCAGCTCAAGGGGGTCTAATGAAAAACTGTTTTTT. Its protein is CASSSRGSNEKLFF.

V gene TRBV18 combines with J gene TRBJ1-5, with TRBD1 matching over 11 bases. The CDR3 length is 17 residues. Germline trimming cut 5 bases from V and 1 base from J; bases unmatched to any gene: 7. Germline assignment: CDR1 KGHSH and CDR2 LQKENI. The CDR3 region has the DNA TGTGCCAGCTCAACGAGGGACAGGGGGTTCAGCAATCAGCCCCAGCATTTT. Translation: CASSTRDRGFSNQPQHF.